Below, 23 T cell receptor beta chains from the same sample are listed, as sequenced in a study of blood T cell repertoires in COVID-19. Assay used: immunoSEQ multiplex PCR; TCRdb lists only in-frame clones, some missing. Of approximately 250,000 clones in the sample, approximately 90% were seen once. Sequencing was done on a sample of PBMCs or T cells enriched from blood (not recorded which). The receptors derive from a woman between 25 and 40 years old with acute COVID-19.

This clone came up once. The chain has TRBV30 and TRBJ2-3; 16 nucleotides line up with TRBD2. Germline V gene data show CDR1 as GTSNPN and CDR2 as SVGIG (reference sequence). This CDR3 comprises 13 residues. J gave up 7 bases and V 7 bases, and 2 bases lay outside the gene matches. The CDR3 region has the DNA TGTGCCTCGGGACTAGCGGGAGGGAATACGCAGTATTTT. The encoded protein is CASGLAGGNTQYF. The full variable domain, completed using reference TRBV30 and TRBJ2-3, is SQTIHQWPATLVQPVGSPLSLECTVEGTSNPNLYWYRQAAGRGLQLLFYSVGIGQISSEVPQNLSASRPQDRQFILSSKKLLLSDSGFYLCASGLAGGNTQYFGPGTRLTVL.

This clone occurred a few times. The chain has TRBV7-6 and TRBJ1-2; 7 nucleotides match TRBD1. CDR3 length: 11 residues. Germline CDR1 SGHVS, CDR2 FNYEAQ. Germline trimming cut 5 bases from V and 9 bases from J; bases unmatched to any gene: 3. CDR3 amino acids: CASSAGQRYTF. The CDR3 DNA reads as TGTGCCAGCAGCGCGGGACAGCGCTACACCTTC.

The rearrangement uses TRBV18 and TRBJ2-7; D is perhaps TRBD2 (6 bases). CDR1 is KGHSH, CDR2 LQKENI, per germline. CDR3 length: 14 residues. Trimming left V 4 bases short and J 3 bases short, with 13 bases between. In DNA, the CDR3 is TGTGCCAGCTCACAATGGGGGGAAGACTACGAGCAGTACTTC. Protein product: CASSQWGEDYEQYF.

This chain uses TRBV11-2 with TRBJ2-4; D is perhaps TRBD2 (5 bases). Between the trimmed V and J ends, which lost 0 bases and 9 bases, there was a span of 12 bases. The CDR3 covers 14 residues. Germline-derived CDR1 and CDR2 are SGHAT and FQNNGV. The CDR3 DNA reads TGTGCCAGCAGCTTAGATCCGGAGGCAACCATTCAGTACTTC. Translation: CASSLDPEATIQYF.

This clone was detected a few times. The gene calls are TRBV10-1 and TRBJ1-2; D not resolved. CDR3 size: 14 residues. The germline gives CDR1 WNHNN, CDR2 SYGVQD (reference sequence). With 0 bases removed from V and 7 bases from J, the gap between germline ends came to 12 bases. The DNA for the CDR3 is TGCGCCAGCAGTGAGTCGGGAGCATCCTCTGGCTACACCTTC. Its protein is CASSESGASSGYTF.

V is TRBV7-8 and J is TRBJ2-5; the D gene is possibly TRBD2 (5 bases). Germline-derived CDR1 and CDR2 are SGHVS and FQNEAQ. The V end was cut by 4 bases, the J end by 9 bases, with 15 bases between. This CDR3 has 13 residues. The CDR3 DNA follows: TGTGCCAGCAGCTCCGACCTAAACGGGGCCCAGTACTTC. As protein: CASSSDLNGAQYF.

The chain links TRBV4-1 to TRBJ1-4, with TRBD1 matching over 9 bases. This CDR3 has 15 amino acids. J was trimmed by 8 bases and V by 4 bases; bases with no gene match: 8. Germline CDR1 MGHRA, CDR2 YSYEKL. The CDR3 region has the DNA TGCGCCAGCAGCCCTTACAGGGGGCAGGGGGAAAAACTGTTTTTT. This gives the protein CASSPYRGQGEKLFF.

This chain links TRBV6-5 with TRBJ1-1, with 7 bases lining up with TRBD1. V gave up 6 bases and J gave up 3 bases; unmatched junction bases: 4. The germline V gene has CDR1 MNHEY and CDR2 SVGAGI. CDR3 length: 13 amino acids. Here the CDR3 DNA reads TGTGCCAGCAGGGGGGACAGCGACACTGAAGCTTTCTTT. Translating gives CASRGDSDTEAFF.

The chain employs TRBV29-1 and TRBJ2-7, with 11 nucleotides matching TRBD2. The CDR3 contains 13 residues. In germline, CDR1 is SQVTM, CDR2 ANQGSEA. J gave up 6 bases and V 2 bases, and 3 bases lay outside the gene matches. CDR3 coding DNA: TGCAGCGTTGAACTACTAGCGGGAGCCGAGCAGTACTTC. Translated: CSVELLAGAEQYF.

The chain uses TRBV11-2 and TRBJ2-7; perhaps TRBD1 as D (6 bases). V was clipped by 3 bases and J by 0 bases, with 12 bases between them. CDR3 length: 15 amino acids. The germline V gene has CDR1 SGHAT and CDR2 FQNNGV. The CDR3 loop is CASSLRQVYSYEQYF. The DNA of the CDR3 is TGTGCCAGCAGCTTGAGACAGGTCTACTCCTACGAGCAGTACTTC.

V gene TRBV28 combines with J gene TRBJ1-3; 7 bases map to TRBD1. Losses at the gene ends were 6 bases for V and 4 bases for J; bases not matched to a gene: 6. The CDR3 length is 14 residues. Germline V gives CDR1 MDHEN, CDR2 SYDVKM. CDR3 nucleotides: TGTGCCAGCAGGTCGACAGGGACAGGAAACACCATATATTTT. Its translation is CASRSTGTGNTIYF.

The J gene is TRBJ2-3, the V gene TRBV6-4; TRBD1 matches 10 bases. V shed 4 bases and J 4 bases; nucleotides not matched to a gene: 8. Germline values: CDR1 MRHNA, CDR2 SNTAGT. The CDR3 runs 16 residues. CDR3 bases: TGTGCCAGCAGTGCCGCGGACAGGGGGGATGCAGATACGCAGTATTTT. It codes for CASSAADRGDADTQYF.

This sequence joins TRBV11-1 and TRBJ2-7, with 7 bases fitting TRBD1. The V gene end was trimmed by 5 bases and the J gene end by 2 bases; junction bases not matched to a gene: 9. Germline V gives CDR1 SGHAT, CDR2 FQDESV (reference sequence). CDR3 length: 15 amino acids. The chain's CDR3 is CASSPSGQIPYEQYF. CDR3 nucleotide sequence: TGTGCCAGCAGCCCATCGGGACAGATTCCCTACGAGCAGTACTTC.

V usage is TRBV28 and J usage is TRBJ2-7; the match to TRBD2 covers 12 bases. The V and J ends lost 5 bases and 4 bases, in that order; junction bases with no gene match: 9. This CDR3 is 16 amino acids long. In germline, CDR1 is MDHEN, CDR2 SYDVKM. In nucleotides, the CDR3 is TGTGCCAGCAGTGATACTAGCGGGAGGACCCCGTACGAGCAGTACTTC. Amino acids: CASSDTSGRTPYEQYF.

This chain connects TRBV14 to TRBJ2-2, with 11 nucleotides matching TRBD2. Trimming took 1 base from V and 3 from J; bases not matched to a gene: 4. CDR1 SGHDN and CDR2 FVKESK come from the germline V gene. The CDR3 sequence is 17 residues long. The CDR3: CASSQVSGRAYTGELFF. DNA for the CDR3: TGTGCCAGCAGCCAAGTTAGCGGGAGGGCCTACACCGGGGAGCTGTTTTTT.

This clone was counted many times. The V and J genes are TRBV6-1 and TRBJ2-1, with TRBD2 matching 7 bases. Per germline, CDR1 MNHNS and CDR2 SASEGT. CDR3 length: 16 residues. With V trimmed by 1 base and J by 5 bases, 8 bases remained unmatched. CDR3 bases: TGTGCCAGCAGTGAAGAGGCTGGCGGGGGAAACAATGAGCAGTTCTTC. Encoded protein: CASSEEAGGGNNEQFF.

The chain links TRBV15 to TRBJ2-7; D perhaps matches TRBD1 (5 bases). CDR3 length equals 14 residues. V lost 0 bases and J lost 5, with 11 bases in between. Germline CDR1 is LNHNV and CDR2 is YYDKDF (reference sequence). The CDR3 bases are TGTGCCACCAGCAGAGACAGGGTGTTGGACGAGCAGTACTTC. This sequence encodes CATSRDRVLDEQYF.

The V gene is TRBV7-6, the J gene TRBJ2-1, with 12 bases matching TRBD2. The CDR3 is 19 residues long. The junction had 9 bases not matched to a gene; V was cut back by 2 bases and J by 1 base. CDR1 and CDR2 (germline): SGHVS, FNYEAQ. The CDR3 spells CASSLPSGRADVSYNEQFF. CDR3 nucleotides: TGTGCCAGCAGCTTACCTAGCGGGAGGGCCGATGTATCCTACAATGAGCAGTTCTTC.

This clone occurred once. J is TRBJ1-5 and V is TRBV6-6; tentative D call: TRBD1 (6 bases). This CDR3 has 15 residues. Per the germline V gene, CDR1 is MNHNY and CDR2 is SVGAGI (reference sequence). V was shortened by 5 bases and J by 3 bases, with 14 bases between the two germline ends. CDR3 amino acids: CASSDLQGFNQPQHF. The CDR3 DNA follows: TGTGCCAGCAGTGATCTACAGGGATTCAATCAGCCCCAGCATTTT.

The chain employs TRBV5-1 and TRBJ2-1; the match to TRBD1 covers 7 bases. The CDR3 is 14 residues long. The V gene end was trimmed by 4 bases and the J gene end by 6 bases; junction bases not matched to a gene: 7. Germline CDR1 is SGHRS and CDR2 is YFSETQ. This CDR3 reads CASSEGQPPNEQFF. For the CDR3, the DNA is TGCGCCAGCAGCGAGGGACAGCCACCCAATGAGCAGTTCTTC.

The V call is TRBV7-7, the J call TRBJ2-3; maybe TRBD2 (5 bases). This CDR3 contains 13 residues. V lost 4 bases to trimming and J lost 4 bases, with 9 bases between them. Germline V gene sequence: CDR1 SSHAT, CDR2 FNYEAQ (reference sequence). DNA of the CDR3: TGTGCCAGCAGCTCAAGCGGTGCAGATACGCAGTATTTT. This sequence encodes CASSSSGADTQYF.

The J gene is TRBJ2-1, the V gene TRBV2; tentative D call: TRBD2 (5 bases). This CDR3 comprises 14 residues. Germline-derived CDR1 and CDR2 are SNHLY and FYNNEI. V was shortened by 6 bases and J by 6 bases, with 15 bases between the two germline ends. The CDR3 loop reads CASRGAIYGNEQFF. The CDR3 bases are TGTGCCAGCAGGGGAGCCATCTACGGCAATGAGCAGTTCTTC.

The chain couples TRBV6-6 to TRBJ2-7, with a possible D match to TRBD2 (5 bases). The germline CDR1 and CDR2 sequences are MNHNY and SVGAGI (reference sequence). The CDR3 has 13 residues. V was trimmed by 10 bases and J by 6 bases, leaving 19 bases between them. CDR3 DNA: TGTGCCACCGCCCCCGGCGGGCGGGTCGAGCAGTACTTC. Its translation: CATAPGGRVEQYF.